This record looks at one TCR beta chain sequence and its context. Its antigen is currently unknown. TCRdb's copy holds only in-frame clones and misses some; the assay was immunoSEQ multiplex PCR. In the table there are approximately 500,000 clones, about 75% of which are singletons. This entry is derived from a study of shared clonotypes between healthy human individuals. The ends were cut back, 0 bases at V and 1 base at J, with 11 bases in the middle. There are 15 residues in the CDR3. The germline V gene encodes CDR1 SQVTM and CDR2 ANQGSEA. Only Caucasian adults living in Nashville, Tennessee made up the donor group. Points from the study as a whole: Limitation of the genetic and exposure-history diversity represented came from the few donors.

This chain joins TRBV29-1 and TRBJ2-3; D is unresolved. The sample consisted of PBMCs. This clonotype was sampled from a woman aged 40-49 years in good health. Some clones in this sample may be carry-over from other donors' samples. The CDR3 nucleotides read TGCAGCGTTGAAGATCTGGGTTTTCGCACAGATACGCAGTATTTT. It encodes CSVEDLGFRTDTQYF.